The 25 T cell receptor beta chains listed next were all sequenced from one sample in a study of T cell responses to AZD1222 COVID-19 vaccine. Assay used: immunoSEQ multiplex PCR; TCRdb lists only in-frame clones, some missing. The repertoire holds around 150,000 clones, roughly 94% seen once, with 1% to 1.5% in the top ten. The source material was peripheral blood, sampled 28 days after the second AZD1222 dose. All receptors come from an adult who received the AZD1222 COVID-19 vaccine.

The J gene is TRBJ2-1, the V gene TRBV13; 10 nucleotides match TRBD2. J gave up 9 bases and V 5 bases, and 10 bases lay outside the gene matches. CDR3 length equals 15 residues. Germline CDR1 reads PRHDT; CDR2 reads FYEKMQ (reference sequence). The CDR3 bases are TGTGCCAGCAGCCTGACTAGCGGGCTCGGAGGTGAGCAGTTCTTC. Translating gives CASSLTSGLGGEQFF.

The V call is TRBV3-1 (or the pseudogene TRBV3-2), the J call TRBJ2-7; no firm D call. CDR3 length equals 13 residues. V was pared by 6 bases and J by 5 bases, with 14 bases between. CDR1 and CDR2 from the germline V gene are LGHDT and YNNKEL (reference sequence). The DNA for the CDR3 is TGTGCCAGCAGTGGTCTAGGGCCCCACGAGCAGTACTTC. It encodes CASSGLGPHEQYF.

The V and J genes are TRBV3-1 (or the pseudogene TRBV3-2) and TRBJ2-2, with 13 positions matching TRBD2. J gave up 6 bases and V 4 bases, and 5 bases lay outside the gene matches. The CDR3 is made up of 16 amino acids. CDR1 is LGHDT, CDR2 YNNKEL, per germline (reference sequence). CDR3 loop: CASSPLAGGRSGELFF. As DNA, the CDR3 is TGTGCCAGCAGCCCACTAGCGGGAGGGCGGTCCGGGGAGCTGTTTTTT.

The chain recombines TRBV7-2 with TRBJ1-2; D ambiguous. This CDR3 comprises 18 residues. CDR1 and CDR2 (germline): SGHTA, FQGNSA. Trimming removed 0 bases at V and 5 bases at J, with 22 bases between. CDR3 nucleotide sequence: TGTGCCAGCAGCTTAGCTACTGCATCTACGGCCCTCGCGTATGGCTACACCTTC. It specifies CASSLATASTALAYGYTF.

The chain carries TRBV7-9 and TRBJ1-1, with 8 bases that match TRBD1. The CDR3 is made up of 16 amino acids. CDR1 is SEHNR and CDR2 is FQNEAQ in the germline V gene (reference sequence). V was clipped by 2 bases and J by 5 bases; unmatched bases: 10. CDR3: CASSLLGRGRGTEAFF. The CDR3 bases are TGTGCCAGCAGCTTACTTGGCAGGGGGCGAGGAACTGAAGCTTTCTTT.

This clone was detected only once. The chain joins TRBV6-5 to TRBJ2-1; D perhaps matches TRBD1 (6 bases). V shed 6 bases and J shed 3 bases, with 12 bases lying between them. The CDR3 has 14 residues. Germline assignment: CDR1 MNHEY and CDR2 SVGAGI. The CDR3 spells CASRRQGHYNEQFF. The CDR3 DNA sequence: TGTGCCAGCAGACGGCAGGGGCACTACAATGAGCAGTTCTTC.

This clone was recorded only once. A read error may explain this, as a much larger clone is one base away. The chain combines TRBV11-2 with TRBJ1-5, with no clear D. With 1 base removed from V and 4 bases from J, the gap between germline ends came to 5 bases. The CDR3 consists of 13 residues. Per germline, CDR1 SGHAT and CDR2 FQNNGV. The CDR3 is CASSLGRNQPQHF. CDR3 bases: TGTGCCAGCAGCTTAGGGAGGAATCAGCCCCAGCATTTT.

CDR3 residues: CASSEGDGGYTF. CDR3 DNA: TGTGCCAGCAGTGAGGGAGATGGGGGCTACACCTTC. V and J are TRBV28 and TRBJ1-2; D remains ambiguous. The CDR3 is 12 amino acids. Germline V gene lookup returns CDR1 MDHEN and CDR2 SYDVKM. Trimming left V 5 bases short and J 8 bases short, with 12 bases between.

The genes are TRBV7-7 and TRBJ2-2, with D hard to call. Per germline, CDR1 SSHAT and CDR2 FNYEAQ (reference sequence). The CDR3 consists of 13 residues. CDR3 sequence (DNA): TGTGCTAGCCGTGCCACGAACACCGGGGAGCTGTTTTTT. It specifies CASRATNTGELFF.

This clone was seen only a few times. The V call is TRBV2, the J call TRBJ2-7, with D unclear. The germline gives CDR1 SNHLY, CDR2 FYNNEI. The CDR3 spans 12 residues. The ends were cut back, 5 bases at V and 3 bases at J, with 8 bases in the middle. CDR3 sequence (DNA): TGTGCCAGCAGTCCGGACGTCTACGAGCAGTACTTC. Translation gives CASSPDVYEQYF.

Of note for this clone: One junction end disagrees with the germline gene, perhaps due to a read error. The sample holds other DNA sequences that translate to the same CDR3. V gene TRBV4-1 combines with J gene TRBJ2-7, with TRBD2 identical over 16 bases. CDR3 length: 16 residues. From germline, CDR1 is MGHRA and CDR2 YSYEKL. The CDR3 DNA reads as TGTGCCAGCAGCCAAGGGACTAGCGGGGGGGGTTACGAGCAGTACTTC. The encoded protein is CASSQGTSGGGYEQYF.

This clone was detected only once. The gene calls are TRBV11-2 and TRBJ2-3, with 15 bases fitting TRBD2. CDR1 and CDR2 (germline): SGHAT, FQNNGV. Trimming cost V 5 bases and J 6 bases; bases outside gene matches: 3. This CDR3 has 15 residues. The CDR3 bases are TGTGCCAGCAGCCAAGGGACTAGCGGGGGGGATACGCAGTATTTT. It specifies CASSQGTSGGDTQYF.

V gene TRBV19 combines with J gene TRBJ1-6, with D perhaps TRBD1 (5 bases). The CDR3 contains 16 residues. Germline loops: CDR1 LNHDA, CDR2 SQIVND (reference sequence). V was clipped by 7 bases and J by 3 bases, with 16 bases between them. The CDR3 DNA reads as TGTGCCAGTACCACGACAGAGAAGGGCTATAATTCACCCCTCCACTTT. Protein: CASTTTEKGYNSPLHF.

This clone was detected only once. The chain uses TRBV2 and TRBJ2-1; unclear D gene. Germline CDR1 and CDR2: SNHLY and FYNNEI. V lost 6 bases and J lost 0, with 12 bases in between. The CDR3 extends over 15 amino acids. The CDR3 here is CASSADPSSYNEQFF. The CDR3, as DNA: TGTGCCAGCAGCGCTGACCCAAGCTCCTACAATGAGCAGTTCTTC.

This chain links TRBV28 with TRBJ1-2; TRBD1 matches 9 bases. CDR1 is MDHEN, CDR2 SYDVKM, per germline. The CDR3 has 14 residues. The V gene end was trimmed by 6 bases and the J gene end by 7 bases; junction bases not matched to a gene: 9. The CDR3 region is CASSLNRGLGGYTF. The CDR3, as DNA: TGTGCCAGCAGCCTCAACAGGGGGCTGGGTGGCTACACCTTC.

The chain employs TRBV19 and TRBJ2-1; 7 bases align to TRBD2. Germline V gives CDR1 LNHDA, CDR2 SQIVND (reference sequence). The CDR3 spans 14 residues. Unmatched junction bases numbered 4, after V lost 0 bases and J lost 8 bases. CDR3 coding DNA: TGTGCCAGTAGTATAGAACCGGGAGGCTATGAGCAGTTCTTC. It codes for CASSIEPGGYEQFF.

This clone was counted once. The chain couples TRBV9 to TRBJ1-2; D gene unclear. Trimming removed 4 bases from V and 2 bases from J, with 12 bases in between. The germline V gene has CDR1 SGDLS and CDR2 YYNGEE. There are 14 residues in the CDR3. DNA for the CDR3: TGTGCCAGCAGCATAGGAAGAGAAAACTATGGCTACACCTTC. Translating gives CASSIGRENYGYTF.

V gene TRBV5-1 combines with J gene TRBJ1-1; D may be TRBD1 (6 bases). Germline V lookup: CDR1 SGHRS, CDR2 YFSETQ. V lost 3 bases, J lost 1 base, and 13 bases lay in between. The CDR3 spans 15 residues. The CDR3 sequence is CASSSFRGWNTEAFF. The DNA of the CDR3 is TGCGCCAGCAGCTCGTTCAGGGGCTGGAACACTGAAGCTTTCTTT.

This rearrangement joins TRBV30 to TRBJ2-3; no clear D gene. V lost 1 base, J lost 8 bases, and 4 bases lay in between. CDR1 GTSNPN and CDR2 SVGIG come from the germline V gene (reference sequence). The CDR3 extends over 10 amino acids. The CDR3: CAWSGGTQYF. DNA for the CDR3: TGTGCCTGGAGTGGGGGTACGCAGTATTTT.

The J gene is TRBJ2-7, the V gene TRBV18; D possibly corresponds to TRBD2 (6 bases). The V gene lost 2 bases and the J gene lost 0 bases, with 11 bases spanning the gap. This CDR3 has 15 residues. Germline lookup yields CDR1 KGHSH and CDR2 LQKENI. CDR3 amino acids: CASSPGGASSYEQYF. The CDR3 nucleotides are TGTGCCAGCTCACCAGGAGGGGCTAGCTCCTACGAGCAGTACTTC.

The chain has TRBV30 and TRBJ1-2, with D tentatively TRBD1 (5 bases). The V gene lost 0 bases and the J gene lost 5 bases, with 16 bases spanning the gap. Germline CDR1 GTSNPN, CDR2 SVGIG (reference sequence). The CDR3 is made up of 15 amino acids. CDR3 loop: CAWSVGADSFYGYTF. The CDR3 DNA reads as TGTGCCTGGAGTGTAGGGGCAGATAGTTTTTATGGCTACACCTTC. The whole variable domain, filled in from reference TRBV30 and TRBJ1-2, reads SQTIHQWPATLVQPVGSPLSLECTVEGTSNPNLYWYRQAAGRGLQLLFYSVGIGQISSEVPQNLSASRPQDRQFILSSKKLLLSDSGFYLCAWSVGADSFYGYTFGSGTRLTVV.

The V and J genes are TRBV5-1 and TRBJ1-1; TRBD1 is a possible D gene (5 bases). CDR3 length: 14 residues. V gave up 4 bases and J gave up 5 bases, with 15 bases separating them. CDR1 SGHRS and CDR2 YFSETQ come from the germline V gene. DNA for the CDR3: TGCGCCAGCAGCAGAGGGGTTACGGGTACTGAAGCTTTCTTT. Translated, it gives CASSRGVTGTEAFF.

The V gene is TRBV6-4, the J gene TRBJ2-1, with TRBD2 identical over 9 bases. The CDR3 has 15 amino acids. V dropped 6 bases and J dropped 4; count of bases not matched to a gene: 7. Germline CDR1 reads MRHNA; CDR2 reads SNTAGT. CDR3 in DNA: TGTGCCAGCAGCGACACTAGCGGGCCTTACAATGAGCAGTTCTTC. Protein product: CASSDTSGPYNEQFF.

The chain employs TRBV28 and TRBJ2-2; D is possibly TRBD1 or TRBD2 (5 bases each). CDR3 length equals 16 residues. V dropped 4 bases and J dropped 1 base, with 13 bases sitting between them. Germline-derived CDR1 and CDR2 are MDHEN and SYDVKM. The CDR3 loop reads CASSSIRGRNTGELFF. CDR3 DNA sequence: TGTGCCAGCAGTTCCATCCGGGGACGGAACACCGGGGAGCTGTTTTTT.

The genes are TRBV4-1 and TRBJ1-3; 9 bases map to TRBD1. Per germline, CDR1 MGHRA and CDR2 YSYEKL. After removal of 8 bases from V and 8 bases from J, the junction contained 7 bases not matched to a gene. The CDR3 is made up of 13 amino acids. The CDR3 nucleotides read TGCGCCAGCGGGCGGGACAGGGAGGACACCATATATTTT. Translated: CASGRDREDTIYF.